Shown below are 9 T cell receptor beta chains from a single sample sequenced in a study of T cells in women clearing cervical HPV infection. The repertoire was sequenced with immunoSEQ multiplex PCR; TCRdb's copy has only in-frame clones and lacks some. This table lists about 32,000 clones. The specimen was blood buffy coat. Receptors were obtained from a woman between 18 and 75 years old with a cervical HPV16 infection that either progressed to CIN3+ or cleared (not recorded which).

CDR3 amino acids: CSAAQGSGNTIYF. CDR3 bases read: TGCAGTGCTGCACAGGGCTCTGGAAACACC. This rearrangement joins TRBV20-1 to TRBJ1-3, with D perhaps TRBD1 (6 bases). The read ends 3 residues early relative to the CDR3; the germline J gene fills the gap. Trimming shortened V by 5 bases and J by 0 bases, and 8 bases separated the two germline ends. CDR3 length: 13 amino acids. Looked up from germline, CDR1 is DFQATT and CDR2 is SNEGSKA (reference sequence).

With regard to this clone: The CDR3 end is not reached by the read, which stops 3 residues before it; the germline J gene fills it in. This sample also contains other DNA sequences that code for the same CDR3. V and J are TRBV5-1 and TRBJ1-2; weak D call: TRBD1 (5 bases). V was shortened by 0 bases and J by 6 bases, with 6 bases between the two germline ends. The CDR3 is 12 residues long. In germline, CDR1 is SGHRS, CDR2 YFSETQ. Incomplete CDR3 DNA: TGCGCCAGCAGCTTGGTAGGGGATGGC. Protein: CASSLVGDG. The whole CDR3 protein reads CASSLVGDGYTF.

Of note for this clone: The CDR3 end falls 3 residues outside the read, so it is completed with the germline J gene. The chain employs TRBV7-2 and TRBJ1-2; D not certain. Germline V gene data show CDR1 as SGHTA and CDR2 as FQGNSA. This CDR3 is built from 14 residues. The DNA read from the CDR3 is TGTGCCAGCAGCGCAAGGACTAGCTACAATGAC. Translating gives CASSARTSYND. In full, the CDR3 is CASSARTSYNDYTF. Complete variable domain (other parts from reference TRBV7-2 and TRBJ1-2): GAGVSQSPSNKVTEKGKDVELRCDPISGHTALYWYRQSLGQGLEFLIYFQGNSAPDKSGLPSDRFSAERTGGSVSTLTIQRTQQEDSAVYLCASSARTSYNDYTFGSGTRLTVV.

Notes on this clone: Read coverage stops 3 residues before the CDR3 terminus; the germline J gene supplies the remainder. V is TRBV14 and J is TRBJ1-2; D remains ambiguous. This CDR3 has 13 residues. CDR1 and CDR2 from the germline V gene are SGHDN and FVKESK. The V and J ends lost 4 bases and 2 bases respectively, with 8 bases between them. The CDR3 is CASSLDTNYGYTF. Partial CDR3 DNA: TGTGCCAGCAGCCTCGACACAAACTATGGC.

Turning to this clone: The read ends 3 residues early relative to the CDR3; the germline J gene fills the gap. The chain links TRBV30 to TRBJ1-5; the D gene is possibly TRBD1 (6 bases). Trimming cost V 0 bases and J 7 bases, with 13 bases left between them. The CDR3 is 14 amino acids. Germline V gives CDR1 GTSNPN, CDR2 SVGIG (reference sequence). The CDR3 region is CAWSVSGVGQPQHF. Incomplete CDR3 DNA: TGTGCCTGGAGTGTATCAGGGGTTGGGCAGCCC.

The CDR3: CASSPGLGNEQFF. The sequenced part of the CDR3 DNA is TGTGCCAGCAGCCCCGGACTAGGGAATGAG. The J gene is TRBJ2-1, the V gene TRBV7-9, with 7 bases lining up with TRBD2. Read data end 3 residues before the CDR3 end; the end is taken from the germline J gene. The germline gives CDR1 SEHNR, CDR2 FQNEAQ (reference sequence). This CDR3 spans 13 amino acids. V lost 5 bases, J lost 7 bases, and 5 bases stayed unmatched. The variable domain in full, with the rest retrieved from reference TRBV7-9 and TRBJ2-1, is DTGVSQNPRHKITKRGQNVTFRCDPISEHNRLYWYRQTLGQGPEFLTYFQNEAQLEKSRLLSDRFSAERPKGSFSTLEIQRTEQGDSAMYLCASSPGLGNEQFFGPGTRLTVL.

For this clone: Coverage ceases 3 residues before the CDR3 finishes, and the germline J gene fills in the end. This chain joins TRBV19 and TRBJ2-4, with 7 bases identical to TRBD2. Trimming cost V 6 bases and J 0 bases; bases outside gene matches: 14. The CDR3 runs 18 residues. Per germline, CDR1 LNHDA and CDR2 SQIVND (reference sequence). The DNA read from the CDR3 is TGTGCCAGTAGCCCCCGACCGCTAGCGGCTCTAGCCAAAAACATT. This encodes CASSPRPLAALAKNI. The whole CDR3 sequence reads CASSPRPLAALAKNIQYF.

Worth noting for this clone: The read comes to an end 3 residues before the CDR3 does, leaving the germline J gene to fill in the end. This chain joins TRBV6-1 and TRBJ2-2; possibly TRBD1 or TRBD2 for D (6 bases each). The CDR3 loop spans 16 amino acids. CDR1 and CDR2 (germline): MNHNS, SASEGT. The CDR3 is CASSEGGGQFNEKLFF. CDR3 DNA, as far as it was read: TGTGCCAGCAGTGAAGGGGGAGGACAGTTTAATGAAAAG.

On this clone itself: The read ends 3 residues shy of where the CDR3 ends; the end is completed using the germline J gene. V usage is TRBV7-8 and J usage is TRBJ2-7; the match to TRBD2 covers 8 bases. This CDR3 has 16 amino acids. Germline loops: CDR1 SGHVS, CDR2 FQNEAQ. V trimming: 5 bases; J trimming: 2 bases; junction bases outside the gene matches: 11. The CDR3 region is CASSRKPLAGPYEQYF. The sequenced CDR3 bases are TGTGCCAGCAGCCGTAAGCCATTAGCGGGACCCTACGAG.